What follows describes a single TCR beta chain. Per the germline V gene, CDR1 is SQVTM and CDR2 is ANQGSEA. The CDR3 contains 16 residues. Deletions cut 6 bases from V and 5 bases from J, with 25 bases between. The record originates from a study of blood T cell repertoires in COVID-19. Study-wide context: The samples span acute and convalescent COVID-19 from the United States, Italy and Spain.

Method: immunoSEQ multiplex PCR; TCRdb's copy keeps in-frame clones and lacks some. This sample has a few hundred thousand clones; about 86% occur once, and the top ten carry roughly 2%. The sample was peripheral blood. This receptor was identified in a woman aged 50 to 65 with acute or convalescent COVID-19. The rearrangement uses TRBV29-1 and TRBJ2-5; a possible D gene is TRBD2 (5 bases). Here the CDR3 reads CSVLLRDSFKGETQYF. CDR3 in DNA: TGCAGCGTCCTACTCCGGGATTCTTTTAAAGGGGAGACCCAGTACTTC. Using reference TRBV29-1 and TRBJ2-5 for the parts outside the CDR3, the full variable domain is SAVISQKPSRDICQRGTSLTIQCQVDSQVTMMFWYRQQPGQSLTLIATANQGSEATYESGFVIDKFPISRPNLTFSTLTVSNMSPEDSSIYLCSVLLRDSFKGETQYFGPGTRLLVL.